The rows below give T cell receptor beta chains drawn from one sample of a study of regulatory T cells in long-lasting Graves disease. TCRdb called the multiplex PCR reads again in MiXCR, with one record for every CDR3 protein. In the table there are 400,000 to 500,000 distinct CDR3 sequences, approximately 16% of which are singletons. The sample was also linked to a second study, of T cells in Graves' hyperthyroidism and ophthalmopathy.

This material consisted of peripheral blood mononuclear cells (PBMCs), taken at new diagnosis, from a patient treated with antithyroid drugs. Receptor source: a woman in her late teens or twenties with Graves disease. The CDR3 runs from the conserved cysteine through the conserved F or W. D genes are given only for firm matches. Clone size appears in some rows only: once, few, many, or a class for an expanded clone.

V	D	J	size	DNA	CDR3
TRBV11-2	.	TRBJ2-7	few	TGTGCCAGCAGCGTATCCCCTCTTAACTACGAGCAGTACTTC	CASSVSPLNYEQYF
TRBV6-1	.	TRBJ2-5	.	TGTGCCAGCAGTGAACTAGGGCCTCCTGCGGAGACCCAGTACTTC	CASSELGPPAETQYF
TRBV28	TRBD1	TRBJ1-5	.	TGTGCCAGCAGCCCACGGTACAGGGGGAATCAGCCCCAGCATTTT	CASSPRYRGNQPQHF
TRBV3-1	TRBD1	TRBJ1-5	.	TGTGCCAGCAGCCTCTGGACAGGGGGGGGTCAGCCCCAGCATTTT	CASSLWTGGGQPQHF
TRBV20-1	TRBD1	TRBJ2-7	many	TGCAGTGCTAGGGGCAGGGGGACCTACGAGCAGTACTTC	CSARGRGTYEQYF
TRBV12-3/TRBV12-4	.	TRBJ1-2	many	TGTGCCAGCAGTGGAGATGGCTACACCTTC	CASSGDGYTF
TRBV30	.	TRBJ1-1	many	TGTGCCTGGAGTGTACTTTATGGGAGTGCTTTCTTT	CAWSVLYGSAFF
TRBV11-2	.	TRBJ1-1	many	TGTGCCAGCAGCTTATCGCTGCACGCTGAAGCTTTCTTT	CASSLSLHAEAFF
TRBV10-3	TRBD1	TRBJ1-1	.	TGTGCCATCAGCGGGGACAGAAACACTGAAGCTTTCTTT	CAISGDRNTEAFF
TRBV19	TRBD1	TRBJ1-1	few	TGTGCCAGTGTAAACACCAGGACAGGCCCTTCGCGGTACACTGAAGCTTTCTTT	CASVNTRTGPSRYTEAFF
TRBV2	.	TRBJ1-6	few	TGTGCCAGCCGCCGTGGGGATTCACCCCTCCACTTT	CASRRGDSPLHF
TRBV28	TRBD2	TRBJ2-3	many	TGTGCCAGCAGTTTCTCAGCGGGAAGCACAGATACGCAGTATTTT	CASSFSAGSTDTQYF
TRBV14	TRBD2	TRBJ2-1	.	TGTGCCAGCAGTTTAAGGACTAGCGGGAGAGTATACAATGAGCAGTTCTTC	CASSLRTSGRVYNEQFF
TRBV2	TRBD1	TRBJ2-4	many	TGTGCCAGCAGTGAAATGTCAGGGGGAGCGGACATTCAGTACTTC	CASSEMSGGADIQYF
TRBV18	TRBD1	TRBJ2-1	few	TGTGCCAGCTCAACCACAGGGGGCTCCTACAATGAGCAGTTCTTC	CASSTTGGSYNEQFF
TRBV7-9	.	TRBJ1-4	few	TGTGCCAGCAGCGGACATCCCGAGGCTGAAAAACTGTTTTTT	CASSGHPEAEKLFF
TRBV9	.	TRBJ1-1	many	TGTGCCAGCAGCCCCGGTCAGGGAGTCACTGAAGCTTTCTTT	CASSPGQGVTEAFF
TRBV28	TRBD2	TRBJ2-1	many	TGTGCCAGCAGTAAGATTAGCGGGAAAAATGAGCAGTTCTTC	CASSKISGKNEQFF
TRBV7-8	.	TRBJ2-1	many	TGTGCCAGTACTGGGTACAATGAGCAGTTCTTC	CASTGYNEQFF
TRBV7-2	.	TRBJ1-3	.	TGTGCCAGCAGCTTAGAAACAAGGACTTCTGGAAACACCATATATTTT	CASSLETRTSGNTIYF
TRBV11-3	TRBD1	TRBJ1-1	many	TGTGCCAGCAGCTTAGAAACGGCAGGGGGTTCTGAAGCTTTCTTT	CASSLETAGGSEAFF
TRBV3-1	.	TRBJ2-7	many	TGTGCCAGCAGCCAATGGACCTCCTACGAGCAGTACTTC	CASSQWTSYEQYF
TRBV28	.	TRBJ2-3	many	TGTGCCAGCACCCTATCAGGACGTTCCGGAGAAGATACGCAGTATTTT	CASTLSGRSGEDTQYF
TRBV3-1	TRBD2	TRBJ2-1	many	TGTGCCAGCAGCCAAGGACTAGCGGGAGGGCCTAGGGATGAGCAGTTCTTC	CASSQGLAGGPRDEQFF
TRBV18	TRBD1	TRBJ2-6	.	TGTGCCAGCTCAAATATTGGGACAGGGCGCTCTGGGGCCAACGTCCTGACTTTC	CASSNIGTGRSGANVLTF
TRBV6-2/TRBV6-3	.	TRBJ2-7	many	TGTGCCAGCAGTTACGGGGGGGGGACAGTCGTCGAGCAGTACTTC	CASSYGGGTVVEQYF
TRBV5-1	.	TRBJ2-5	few	TGCGCCAGCAGCCCGGCTGGGGGAGGAAGGATCGAGACCCAGTACTTC	CASSPAGGGRIETQYF
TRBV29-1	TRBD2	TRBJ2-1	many	TGCAGCGTTGATGGTTTTTGGGCTAGCGGATACAATGAGCAGTTCTTC	CSVDGFWASGYNEQFF
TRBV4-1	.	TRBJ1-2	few	TGCGCCAGCAGCCAAGATCTCGGCTACACCTTC	CASSQDLGYTF
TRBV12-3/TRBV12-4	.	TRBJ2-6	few	TGTGCCAGCAGTTTAACGTCCCTGACTTTC	CASSLTSLTF
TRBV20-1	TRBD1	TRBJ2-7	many	TGCAGTGCTTCCGGGACAGGGCACTACGAGCAGTACTTC	CSASGTGHYEQYF
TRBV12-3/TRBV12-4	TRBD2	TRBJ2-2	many	TGTGCCAGCAGTCTTAGACTAGCGGGAGAGGCCGGGGAGCTGTTTTTT	CASSLRLAGEAGELFF
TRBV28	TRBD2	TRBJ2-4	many	TGTGCCAGCAGTCCGGGGGGGATGAACATTCAGTACTTC	CASSPGGMNIQYF